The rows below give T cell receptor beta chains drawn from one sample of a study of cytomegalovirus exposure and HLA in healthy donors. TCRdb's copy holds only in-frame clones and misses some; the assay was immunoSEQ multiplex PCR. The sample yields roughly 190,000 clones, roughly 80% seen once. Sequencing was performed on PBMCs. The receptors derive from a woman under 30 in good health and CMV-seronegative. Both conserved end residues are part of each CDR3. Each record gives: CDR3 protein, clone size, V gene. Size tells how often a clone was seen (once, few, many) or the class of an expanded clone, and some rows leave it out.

CDR3 protein: CASSSGVAGQETQYF; clone size: NA; V gene: TRBV19
CDR3 protein: CSVPDRPIHLPSSGANVLTF; clone size: few; V gene: TRBV29-1
CDR3 protein: CASSRKENSGRYNEQFF; clone size: NA; V gene: TRBV4-1
CDR3 protein: CASSLLPGEINEQFF; clone size: once; V gene: TRBV5-4
CDR3 protein: CASSLEAGLLNTEAFF; clone size: NA; V gene: TRBV5-6
CDR3 protein: CASSIGQGVRTEAFF; clone size: NA; V gene: TRBV19
CDR3 protein: CASSLSRRGEAFF; clone size: NA; V gene: TRBV28
CDR3 protein: CASSPYVVGDLGVNEQFF; clone size: once; V gene: TRBV18
CDR3 protein: CASSSGTGFYEQYF; clone size: NA; V gene: TRBV2
CDR3 protein: CASSFGQGSEQYF; clone size: NA; V gene: TRBV28
CDR3 protein: CASSLAGFRAFF; clone size: NA; V gene: TRBV5-4
CDR3 protein: CASSLRDMNTGELFF; clone size: NA; V gene: TRBV5-5
CDR3 protein: CASTNRGQGDEKLFF; clone size: NA; V gene: TRBV19
CDR3 protein: CASSLGRQASHEQYF; clone size: NA; V gene: TRBV14
CDR3 protein: CASSPGPTYHTGELFF; clone size: NA; V gene: TRBV28
CDR3 protein: CASSENGYSYEQYF; clone size: NA; V gene: TRBV6-1
CDR3 protein: CAISEGTSGDTQYF; clone size: NA; V gene: TRBV10-3
CDR3 protein: CAISDFRDRGVGTEAFF; clone size: NA; V gene: TRBV10-3
CDR3 protein: CASSQPVSGRANEQFF; clone size: NA; V gene: TRBV5-1
CDR3 protein: CASDRGSGRAGGTDTQYF; clone size: NA; V gene: TRBV19
CDR3 protein: CASSQDRGSPYNEQFF; clone size: NA; V gene: TRBV4-3
CDR3 protein: CASSQGAPMNTEAFF; clone size: NA; V gene: TRBV4-3
CDR3 protein: CASSAGTGFSGNTIYF; clone size: NA; V gene: TRBV25-1
CDR3 protein: CASSISGTPGGEAFF; clone size: NA; V gene: TRBV7-9
CDR3 protein: CASSIGEGVGGRTGELFF; clone size: NA; V gene: TRBV19
CDR3 protein: CASSFQINYGYTF; clone size: NA; V gene: TRBV27
CDR3 protein: CASSPSSGRRNEQFF; clone size: once; V gene: TRBV5-4
CDR3 protein: CASSLTRTANTEAFF; clone size: NA; V gene: TRBV11-2
CDR3 protein: CASSTGPQAMNTEAFF; clone size: once; V gene: TRBV18
CDR3 protein: CASSLGQGPPSTDTQYF; clone size: once; V gene: TRBV5-1
CDR3 protein: CARSYYYNEQFF; clone size: NA; V gene: TRBV5-3
CDR3 protein: CASSQELDVHNEQFF; clone size: NA; V gene: TRBV4-1
CDR3 protein: CASSGTGFTNTGELFF; clone size: NA; V gene: TRBV6-1
CDR3 protein: CASSYYREANIQYF; clone size: NA; V gene: TRBV6-5
CDR3 protein: CASSYGSGGDGYTF; clone size: NA; V gene: TRBV6-5
CDR3 protein: CASSPLEVGGPTYYTF; clone size: NA; V gene: TRBV18
CDR3 protein: CASSKIRGDTQYF; clone size: NA; V gene: TRBV19
CDR3 protein: CASSTLFTSSNYEQYF; clone size: once; V gene: TRBV19
CDR3 protein: CASSRALQGSDSNQPQHF; clone size: NA; V gene: TRBV19
CDR3 protein: CASSVGTTTLADTQYF; clone size: NA; V gene: TRBV9
CDR3 protein: CASSYTTGRHEKLFF; clone size: NA; V gene: TRBV5-6